This entry lists 22 T cell receptor beta chains sequenced from one sample in a study of T cells in Graves' hyperthyroidism and ophthalmopathy. There were TCR beta CDR3 regions amplified from RNA transcripts. The primer set for the first-round RT-PCR of the TCR CDR3 was HTBI. TCRdb ran MiXCR on the multiplex PCR reads and lists one entry per CDR3 protein. The sample includes around 600,000 distinct CDR3 sequences, 12% to 15% of them seen just once. The sequencing input was blood. Receptors originate from a woman aged 18-35 years with Graves' ophthalmopathy.

This clonotype was found many times. This sequence joins TRBV12-3 or TRBV12-4 and TRBJ2-2; a weak D match, TRBD1 (6 bases). This CDR3 has 13 amino acids. Trimming took off 11 bases at V and 4 bases at J, with 14 bases between the two ends. The CDR3 coding sequence is TGTGCCCTTAGGGGGTCGGCCACCGGGGAGCTGTTTTTT. Translation: CALRGSATGELFF.

This clonotype showed up many times. This chain connects TRBV4-3 to TRBJ1-2; no clear D gene. The CDR3 is 13 residues long. The V end lost 0 bases, the J end lost 8 bases, and 10 bases lay between the germline ends. CDR1 is LGHNA, CDR2 YSLEER, per germline. Written as DNA, the CDR3 is TGCGCCAGCAGCCAAGAGAACAGTGCGGGCTACACCTTC. Its translation: CASSQENSAGYTF.

This clonotype was detected a few times. The chain carries TRBV7-9 and TRBJ2-3, with unresolved D. The CDR3 runs 15 residues. The V end lost 5 bases, the J end lost 0 bases, and 12 bases lay between the germline ends. Germline-derived CDR1 and CDR2 are SEHNR and FQNEAQ (reference sequence). This CDR3 reads CASSPDVTSTDTQYF. CDR3 in DNA: TGTGCCAGCAGCCCGGACGTGACTAGCACAGATACGCAGTATTTT. The full variable domain, its missing parts supplied by reference TRBV7-9 and TRBJ2-3, is DTGVSQNPRHKITKRGQNVTFRCDPISEHNRLYWYRQTLGQGPEFLTYFQNEAQLEKSRLLSDRFSAERPKGSFSTLEIQRTEQGDSAMYLCASSPDVTSTDTQYFGPGTRLTVL.

This clonotype was seen many times. V usage is TRBV20-1 and J usage is TRBJ2-5; D perhaps matches TRBD2 (6 bases). The CDR3 totals 15 residues. V was clipped by 4 bases and J by 1 base, with 16 bases between them. Per the germline V gene, CDR1 is DFQATT and CDR2 is SNEGSKA (reference sequence). CDR3 in amino acids: CSAKRDSRGQETQYF. The CDR3, as DNA: TGCAGTGCTAAACGGGACTCAAGAGGCCAAGAGACCCAGTACTTC.

This clonotype was detected a few times. The gene calls are TRBV12-3 or TRBV12-4 and TRBJ2-6, with D possibly being TRBD1 or TRBD2 (5 bases each). V was trimmed by 6 bases and J by 0 bases, leaving 21 bases between them. The CDR3 sequence is 19 residues long. The CDR3 DNA follows: TGTGCCAGCAGATGGGAGATGAGGGGTAGTATCTCTGGGGCCAACGTCCTGACTTTC. The encoded protein is CASRWEMRGSISGANVLTF.

A few counts support this clonotype. J is TRBJ1-3 and V is TRBV6-5, with D possibly matching TRBD1 (5 bases). The CDR3 totals 15 residues. Deletions cut 0 bases from V and 8 bases from J, with 14 bases between. The germline CDR1 and CDR2 sequences are MNHEY and SVGAGI. Written as DNA, the CDR3 is TGTGCCAGCAGTTACTCATCGGGGGAGTACGACACCATATATTTT. Protein sequence: CASSYSSGEYDTIYF.

V usage is TRBV6-1 and J usage is TRBJ1-4; no definite D call. Germline CDR1 MNHNS, CDR2 SASEGT. The CDR3 loop spans 13 amino acids. V gave up 8 bases and J gave up 5 bases, with 12 bases separating them. The CDR3 bases are TGTGCCAGCTCGGGCCCCGAGAATGAAAAACTGTTTTTT. It specifies CASSGPENEKLFF.

This clonotype was counted between two and nine times. V is TRBV18 and J is TRBJ1-1; the D is unclear. CDR1 and CDR2 from the germline V gene are KGHSH and LQKENI. V was clipped by 2 bases and J by 1 base, with 8 bases between them. The CDR3 has 14 amino acids. The CDR3 bases are TGTGCCAGCTCACCAGGAATACCGAACACTGAAGCTTTCTTT. Amino acid sequence: CASSPGIPNTEAFF.

This clonotype was seen at least ten times. The CDR3 region has the DNA TGTGCCAGCAGCTCCTACAGGGAAGGGTTGTACCCCAGGTACTTC. Amino acids: CASSSYREGLYPRYF. This chain uses TRBV11-3 with TRBJ2-5, with D perhaps TRBD1 (6 bases). Germline CDR1 SGHNT, CDR2 YENEEA. The CDR3 covers 15 residues. Deletions cut 4 bases from V and 13 bases from J, with 25 bases between.

This clonotype has ten or more counts. The J gene is TRBJ2-7, the V gene TRBV4-1; D perhaps matches TRBD2 (6 bases). CDR1 MGHRA and CDR2 YSYEKL come from the germline V gene. This CDR3 spans 12 amino acids. V lost 2 bases, J lost 7 bases, and 9 bases lay in between. The CDR3 DNA follows: TGCGCCAGCAGCCAACAAGGGAGGGAGCAGTACTTC. Encoded protein: CASSQQGREQYF.

This clonotype showed up many times. This chain uses TRBV7-2 with TRBJ2-7; D may be TRBD1 (6 bases). V lost 2 bases and J 2 bases, leaving 16 bases between the germline ends. Germline loops: CDR1 SGHTA, CDR2 FQGNSA. The CDR3 has 16 amino acids. Here the CDR3 DNA reads TGTGCCAGCAGCTTAACACCCAGGGGAGACACCTACGAGCAGTACTTC. It encodes CASSLTPRGDTYEQYF.

The V gene is TRBV10-3, the J gene TRBJ1-6; D remains ambiguous. The V end lost 4 bases, the J end lost 9 bases, and 10 bases lay between the germline ends. This CDR3 contains 13 residues. The germline V gene encodes CDR1 ENHRY and CDR2 SYGVKD. CDR3 sequence reads: CAISAAGGSPLHF. CDR3 bases: TGTGCCATCAGTGCGGCAGGAGGTTCACCCCTCCACTTT.

This clonotype has a handful of counts. The rearrangement joins TRBV2 to TRBJ1-1; D gene uncertain. CDR3 length equals 14 residues. The germline V gene has CDR1 SNHLY and CDR2 FYNNEI. V was pared by 8 bases and J by 5 bases, with 18 bases between. The CDR3: CASRIGVGKTEAFF. In DNA form, the CDR3 reads TGTGCCAGCCGTATTGGGGTCGGAAAAACTGAAGCTTTCTTT.

This clonotype was counted many times. CDR3 loop: CASSSPPRLGELFF. CDR3 sequence (DNA): TGTGCCAGCAGCTCTCCCCCAAGGCTCGGGGAGCTGTTTTTT. The chain is built from TRBV7-2 and TRBJ2-2; D not certain. In germline, CDR1 is SGHTA, CDR2 FQGNSA. The CDR3 has 14 residues. Trimming left V 4 bases short and J 7 bases short, with 13 bases between.

This clonotype occurred many times. The chain joins TRBV20-1 to TRBJ2-4, with 7 bases lining up with TRBD1. The junction had 1 base not matched to a gene; V was cut back by 1 base and J by 4 bases. The CDR3 totals 13 residues. CDR1 and CDR2 from the germline V gene are DFQATT and SNEGSKA (reference sequence). In DNA, the CDR3 is TGCAGTGCTAGAGGACAGGGAAAAAACATTCAGTACTTC. Translating gives CSARGQGKNIQYF.

The V gene is TRBV20-1, the J gene TRBJ1-6; weak D call: TRBD1 (6 bases). The CDR3 consists of 16 residues. Trimming removed 6 bases from V and 4 bases from J, with 19 bases in between. CDR1 DFQATT and CDR2 SNEGSKA come from the germline V gene (reference sequence). CDR3 nucleotide sequence: TGCAGTGCCCCCAGGGGACACCTCGCGTATAATTCACCCCTCCACTTT. It yields the protein CSAPRGHLAYNSPLHF.

This clonotype was recorded many times. The genes are TRBV5-6 and TRBJ1-1; D not certain. The CDR3 has 16 residues. V was shortened by 0 bases and J by 2 bases, with 14 bases between the two germline ends. Germline V CDR1 and CDR2: SGHDT, YYEEEE. Here the CDR3 DNA reads TGTGCCAGCAGCTTGGCGCAGGATACTTTTAACACTGAAGCTTTCTTT. Amino acid sequence: CASSLAQDTFNTEAFF.

There are many counts of this clonotype. The rearrangement joins TRBV20-1 to TRBJ1-1; D gene uncertain. The CDR3 is 16 amino acids. Germline assignment: CDR1 DFQATT and CDR2 SNEGSKA (reference sequence). V was shortened by 1 base and J by 1 base, with 16 bases between the two germline ends. CDR3 residues: CSARVVRVPGNTEAFF. CDR3 nucleotide sequence: TGCAGTGCTAGAGTTGTTAGGGTCCCTGGGAACACTGAAGCTTTCTTT.

The chain recombines TRBV5-6 with TRBJ2-6; D ambiguous. Trimming took off 4 bases at V and 0 bases at J, with 8 bases between the two ends. Germline values: CDR1 SGHDT, CDR2 YYEEEE. CDR3 size: 15 residues. The chain's CDR3 is CASSHPFSGANVLTF. In nucleotides, the CDR3 is TGTGCCAGCAGCCACCCATTCTCTGGGGCCAACGTCCTGACTTTC.

This clonotype was seen repeatedly, ten times or more. V is TRBV12-3 or TRBV12-4 and J is TRBJ1-2; D is perhaps TRBD1 (5 bases). Trimming shortened V by 6 bases and J by 3 bases, and 11 bases separated the two germline ends. The length of the CDR3 is 13 residues. CDR3 residues: CASSFGTDYGYTF. In DNA, the CDR3 is TGTGCCAGCAGCTTTGGGACCGACTATGGCTACACCTTC.

About this clonotype: It may be a read error: a sequence one base away is much more abundant. The CDR3 carries no conserved terminal phenylalanine or tryptophan, so it likely arises from a read error. The V gene is TRBV7-8, the J gene TRBJ2-3, with TRBD2 matching 9 bases. With V trimmed by 7 bases and J by 0 bases, 8 bases remained unmatched. CDR1 is SGHVS, CDR2 FQNEAQ, per germline. The CDR3 consists of 16 residues. CDR3 loop: CASTTLAGSSTDTQYL. CDR3 coding DNA: TGTGCCAGCACGACTCTAGCGGGATCTAGCACAGATACGCAGTATCTT.

The chain combines TRBV12-3 or TRBV12-4 with TRBJ2-6, with TRBD2 matching 8 bases. V shed 8 bases and J 0 bases; nucleotides not matched to a gene: 12. The CDR3 has 18 amino acids. The CDR3, as DNA: TGTGCCAGCCTTCCGGGGGGGAGGGGGGGCTCTGGGGCCAACGTCCTGACTTTC. Translated: CASLPGGRGGSGANVLTF.